These 14 T cell receptor beta chains share one sample of origin, sequenced in a study of blood T cell repertoires in COVID-19. Clones were sequenced by immunoSEQ multiplex PCR, and TCRdb holds only the in-frame ones, with some missing. The sample has approximately 200,000 clones; roughly nine tenths are singletons. Source material: peripheral blood. The receptors shown here come from a man between 65 and 85 years old with acute or convalescent COVID-19.

V usage is TRBV7-3 and J usage is TRBJ2-3, with a tentative D call TRBD2 (6 bases). Trimming removed 5 bases at V and 0 bases at J, with 9 bases between. Germline CDR1 is SGHTA and CDR2 is FQGTGA. The CDR3 length is 14 residues. In DNA, the CDR3 is TGTGCCAGCAGCCTTGGGACTAGCACAGATACGCAGTATTTT. Protein product: CASSLGTSTDTQYF.

The chain employs TRBV19 and TRBJ2-1; TRBD2 aligns across 10 bases. With V trimmed by 4 bases and J by 7 bases, 7 bases remained unmatched. The CDR3 is made up of 15 amino acids. In germline, CDR1 is LNHDA, CDR2 SQIVND (reference sequence). CDR3 DNA: TGTGCCAGTAGTACCGCTAGCGGGAGCGGAAATGAGCAGTTCTTC. Translating it yields CASSTASGSGNEQFF. Using reference TRBV19 and TRBJ2-1 for the parts outside the CDR3, the full variable domain is DGGITQSPKYLFRKEGQNVTLSCEQNLNHDAMYWYRQDPGQGLRLIYYSQIVNDFQKGDIAEGYSVSREKKESFPLTVTSAQKNPTAFYLCASSTASGSGNEQFFGPGTRLTVL.

With regard to this clone: The same CDR3 also results from other DNA sequences found in this sample. The CDR3 region has the DNA TGTGCCAGCAGCGTAGGACAGGGGGCGCGGGAGACCCAGTACTTC. The encoded protein is CASSVGQGARETQYF. The J gene is TRBJ2-5, the V gene TRBV9; 10 bases map to TRBD1. From germline, CDR1 is SGDLS and CDR2 YYNGEE. The V segment lost 0 bases and the J segment 5 bases; nucleotides outside the gene matches: 4. The CDR3 has 15 residues. The complete variable domain, with remaining parts taken from reference TRBV9 and TRBJ2-5, reads DSGVTQTPKHLITATGQRVTLRCSPRSGDLSVYWYQQSLDQGLQFLIQYYNGEERAKGNILERFSAQQFPDLHSELNLSSLELGDSALYFCASSVGQGARETQYFGPGTRLLVL.

The chain has TRBV5-5 and TRBJ2-3; D not certain. V lost 2 bases, J lost 0 bases, and 10 bases lay in between. CDR1 and CDR2 from the germline V gene are SGHKS and YYEKEE (reference sequence). This CDR3 has 15 residues. The CDR3 reads CASSLNPGSTDTQYF. In DNA form, the CDR3 reads TGTGCCAGCAGCTTAAACCCCGGGAGCACAGATACGCAGTATTTT.

J is TRBJ2-1 and V is TRBV2, with TRBD2 identical over 15 bases. With V trimmed by 1 base and J by 15 bases, 7 bases remained unmatched. Germline lookup yields CDR1 SNHLY and CDR2 FYNNEI. The CDR3 is 15 residues long. CDR3 in amino acids: CASSEVGLAGGPLFF. DNA for the CDR3: TGTGCCAGCAGTGAAGTGGGACTAGCGGGAGGCCCCCTGTTCTTC.

The rearrangement links TRBV5-1 to TRBJ1-4; no clear D. The CDR3 runs to 16 residues. The V and J ends lost 4 bases and 0 bases respectively, with 13 bases between them. In germline, CDR1 is SGHRS, CDR2 YFSETQ. The CDR3 DNA follows: TGCGCCAGCAGCGCCGAGGTCAGCTCAACTAATGAAAAACTGTTTTTT. This translates into CASSAEVSSTNEKLFF. Full variable domain (missing parts from reference TRBV5-1 and TRBJ1-4): KAGVTQTPRYLIKTRGQQVTLSCSPISGHRSVSWYQQTPGQGLQFLFEYFSETQRNKGNFPGRFSGRQFSNSRSEMNVSTLELGDSALYLCASSAEVSSTNEKLFFGSGTQLSVL.

The rearrangement joins TRBV27 to TRBJ2-7; 7 bases are shared with TRBD1. The V gene's germline CDR1 is MNHEY and CDR2 SMNVEV (reference sequence). There are 15 residues in the CDR3. After removal of 6 bases from V and 3 bases from J, the junction contained 11 bases not matched to a gene. As DNA, the CDR3 is TGTGCCAGCAGACTCCGTGGACAGGTGCGCTACGAGCAGTACTTC. Protein: CASRLRGQVRYEQYF.

The chain links TRBV10-3 to TRBJ2-7, with D unclear. V shed 7 bases and J shed 5 bases, with 18 bases lying between them. Germline V lookup: CDR1 ENHRY, CDR2 SYGVKD. CDR3 length: 14 residues. CDR3 DNA: TGTGCCATCAAGTTTAGTATCTCGGTCCACGAGCAGTACTTC. This sequence encodes CAIKFSISVHEQYF.

This sequence joins TRBV11-2 and TRBJ2-7; 9 nucleotides align to TRBD1. Trimming at V came to 5 bases and at J to 6 bases, leaving 8 bases not matched to a gene. The CDR3 totals 14 residues. Germline assignment: CDR1 SGHAT and CDR2 FQNNGV. Here the CDR3 DNA reads TGTGCCAGCAGCCAACCGGGACAGGGCCTCGAGCAGTACTTC. It specifies CASSQPGQGLEQYF.

The chain links TRBV5-1 to TRBJ2-7, with 11 bases identical to TRBD1. Germline loops: CDR1 SGHRS, CDR2 YFSETQ. The CDR3 consists of 15 residues. V dropped 5 bases and J dropped 6; count of bases not matched to a gene: 10. The CDR3: CASSSGTGGVFEQYF. As DNA, the CDR3 is TGCGCCAGCAGTTCCGGGACAGGGGGAGTATTCGAGCAGTACTTC.

This clone was recorded only once. The CDR3 bases are TGCGCCAGCAGTGGGGACGACGGTGCGGACAGAGAATTCTACGAGCAGTACTTC. Its translation is CASSGDDGADREFYEQYF. The chain links TRBV10-1 to TRBJ2-7; possible D gene TRBD1, 6 bases. V lost 4 bases and J 3 bases, leaving 25 bases between the germline ends. This CDR3 is 18 amino acids long. The germline V gene has CDR1 WNHNN and CDR2 SYGVQD (reference sequence).

The chain employs TRBV27 and TRBJ2-5; 14 bases match TRBD2. V lost 6 bases and J lost 2; bases outside the gene matches: 17. CDR1 is MNHEY and CDR2 is SMNVEV in the germline V gene (reference sequence). The CDR3 sequence is 20 residues long. The CDR3 spells CASSPASTSGRALRQETQYF. In DNA form, the CDR3 reads TGTGCCAGCAGCCCTGCTTCGACTAGCGGGAGGGCTTTACGGCAAGAGACCCAGTACTTC.

The chain couples TRBV6-5 to TRBJ1-1, with D maybe TRBD1 (6 bases). Trimming removed 5 bases at V and 7 bases at J, with 11 bases between. From germline, CDR1 is MNHEY and CDR2 SVGAGI. The CDR3 contains 12 residues. The CDR3 protein is CASSRDRSEAFF. The CDR3 DNA follows: TGTGCCAGCAGTCGAGACAGGAGTGAAGCTTTCTTT.

The V call is TRBV5-1, the J call TRBJ1-1, with a possible D match to TRBD1 (5 bases). Germline CDR1 and CDR2: SGHRS and YFSETQ. Trimming took 4 bases from V and 5 from J, leaving 15 bases between them. The CDR3 length is 14 residues. The CDR3 region has the DNA TGCGCCAGCAGCCCCCCCGGACAAGTTACTGAAGCTTTCTTT. Its translation: CASSPPGQVTEAFF.